This T cell receptor (beta chain) was sequenced during a study of shared clonotypes between healthy human individuals. Findings and limits, study-wide: Few donors limited the genetic and exposure-history diversity represented.

Profiled with immunoSEQ multiplex PCR; TCRdb holds only in-frame clones, not every one. Among about 360,000 clones listed, roughly 80% were seen once. The germline V gene encodes CDR1 LNHNV and CDR2 YYDKDF (reference sequence). CDR3 length: 17 residues. The V end was cut by 1 base, the J end by 1 base, with 11 bases between. Only one count was recorded for this clone. Its antigen remains unknown. The TCR comes from a man aged 30 to 39 in good health. Material for sequencing was memory CD4+ T cells sorted from blood. Noted subset: CD45RA-negative fraction. The gene calls are TRBV15 and TRBJ2-6; D uncertain. CDR3 loop: CATSRVHGSSGANVLTF. The CDR3 DNA reads TGTGCCACCAGCAGAGTGCACGGAAGTTCTGGGGCCAACGTCCTGACTTTC.